These T cell receptor beta chains were read from a single sample in a study of blood T cell repertoires in COVID-19. Clones were sequenced by immunoSEQ multiplex PCR, and TCRdb holds only the in-frame ones, with some missing. Of about 200,000 clones in the sample, about four fifths were seen once. Sequenced material: PBMCs or T cells enriched from blood (not recorded which). The receptors come from a man in his forties who had recovered from COVID-19. The CDR3 runs from the conserved cysteine through the conserved F or W. Rows may omit the clone size; those that give it use once, few, many or a size class.

>.|TRBV28
CASRGTGDTEAFF
>.|TRBV28
CASSLRGGFVYGYTF
>.|TRBV10-3
CAISAVRLIIRITGELFF
>.|TRBV7-3
CASSLGQGALSVTF
>once|TRBV11-2
CASREGGNTEAFF
>once|TRBV5-8
CASSSIQGNTEAFF
>.|TRBV18
CASSPSSGVSSYNEQFF
>.|TRBV28
CASTLGGTGYGYTF
>.|TRBV7-9
CASSLVLSTNEKLFF
>.|TRBV5-1
CASSQGQDSSYEQYF
>.|TRBV4-2
CASSQRVSAYEQYF
>.|TRBV7-9
CASSQPQGGNSPLHF
>.|TRBV30
CAWSHYGGYTF
>.|TRBV5-4
CASSKLTRGLDTEAFF
>few|TRBV5-4
CASSHSGGGYNEQFF
>.|TRBV23-1
CASSQLTSGGDIKETQYF
>.|TRBV7-2
CASSLDRGQETQYF
>.|TRBV5-6
CASSLVGLAGNEQYF
>once|TRBV5-1
CASHTSGLTDTQYF
>few|TRBV6-2/TRBV6-3
CASSLIGGLNTEAFF
>.|TRBV27
CASSQYTGRESYNSPLHF
>.|TRBV6-5
CASSYGARGYGYTF
>.|TRBV11-2
CASSGPAGYGYTF
>.|TRBV5-5
CASSSQGLLSTDTQYF
>few|TRBV7-9
CASSLVLASSYEQYF
>few|TRBV30
CAWSLDRVDTEAFF
>few|TRBV11-2
CASSLGLPNQPQHF
>once|TRBV28
CASSRDSYEQYF
>.|TRBV6-2/TRBV6-3
CASSYSSLLEQFF
>.|TRBV12-5
CASGLSGSYNEQFF
>.|TRBV2
CASAPRGGTDVRTQYF
>.|TRBV28
CASRYQGSNQPQHF
>.|TRBV4-3
CASSHRTSGGPYNEQFF
>.|TRBV19
CASSVRDKDYQPQHF
>.|TRBV5-6
CASTHSRPLGNTIYF
>.|TRBV18
CASSLIPEQETQYF
>.|TRBV4-2
CASSQDPPGLVSEQFF